These 5 T cell receptor beta chains originate from one sample sequenced in a study of blood T cell repertoires in COVID-19. Here immunoSEQ multiplex PCR was the method, and the copy in TCRdb shows in-frame clones only, minus some. Of about 360,000 clones in the sample, more than 70% are singletons; the top ten hold approximately 1.3%. The source material was PBMCs or T cells enriched from blood (not recorded which). All receptors come from a man aged 30-40 years who had recovered from COVID-19.

The chain links TRBV10-3 to TRBJ1-6; D is possibly TRBD1 (6 bases). This CDR3 is 15 amino acids long. Germline CDR1 reads ENHRY; CDR2 reads SYGVKD. Trimming shortened V by 4 bases and J by 5 bases, and 12 bases separated the two germline ends. CDR3 in DNA: TGTGCCATCAGTGCGTGGGGGCCGGATAATTCACCCCTCCACTTT. Translating it yields CAISAWGPDNSPLHF.

This sequence joins TRBV4-1 and TRBJ1-2, with TRBD1 as a possible D gene (5 bases). In germline, CDR1 is MGHRA, CDR2 YSYEKL. This CDR3 comprises 18 residues. V was pared by 0 bases and J by 0 bases, with 17 bases between. This CDR3 is CASSQDQSGGRSNYGYTF. In DNA, the CDR3 is TGCGCCAGCAGCCAAGACCAGAGCGGGGGTCGGTCTAACTATGGCTACACCTTC.

The V call is TRBV5-1, the J call TRBJ1-4, with 7 positions matching TRBD1. The CDR3 has 16 amino acids. CDR1 is SGHRS and CDR2 is YFSETQ in the germline V gene. The junction had 12 bases not matched to a gene; V was cut back by 3 bases and J by 7 bases. CDR3 protein: CASSSDHTGAGEKLFF. DNA for the CDR3: TGCGCCAGCAGCTCAGATCACACAGGGGCTGGTGAAAAACTGTTTTTT.

The chain has TRBV7-8 and TRBJ1-4; TRBD1 agrees at 8 bases. From germline, CDR1 is SGHVS and CDR2 FQNEAQ. The CDR3 runs to 15 residues. The V and J ends lost 6 bases and 4 bases, in that order; junction bases with no gene match: 7. DNA for the CDR3: TGTGCCAGCAGAGAGGGACAGGCGAGTAATGAAAAACTGTTTTTT. It yields the protein CASREGQASNEKLFF.

This clone was counted a single time. This chain links TRBV3-1 (or the pseudogene TRBV3-2) with TRBJ1-1; no definite D call. V dropped 4 bases and J dropped 4 bases, with 10 bases sitting between them. Germline V lookup: CDR1 LGHDT, CDR2 YNNKEL (reference sequence). The CDR3 is 13 amino acids. The CDR3 region has the DNA TGTGCCAGCAGCCCCCATGCAGTCACTGAAGCTTTCTTT. Translated, it gives CASSPHAVTEAFF.